A single sample is the source of the 7 T cell receptor beta chains below, sequenced in a study of T cell responses to AZD1222 COVID-19 vaccine (dated by TCRdb to the early 2020s). The time point label for this specimen denotes: baseline before first vaccination. Receptors were amplified or captured by the immunoSEQ multiplex PCR assay. Here the immuneACCESS table is served through TCRdb, limited to in-frame sequences with V and J called. Missing clones are a known gap in these copies; in checked studies unresolved V genes cover under half, and the rest lacks a known reason. Recorded for this sample are over 100,000 clones; around 90% of them occurred a single time. The ten largest clones represent 6.3% of the sample. The sequenced sample was peripheral blood, obtained on day 0 of AZD1222 vaccination. The receptors come from an adult in good health.

The chain employs TRBV5-1 and TRBJ1-2; 9 bases fit TRBD1. The length of the CDR3 is 16 residues. CDR1 is SGHRS, CDR2 YFSETQ, per germline. With V trimmed by 5 bases and J by 1 base, 9 bases remained unmatched. The CDR3 loop reads CASRAGQGSYNYGYTF. The CDR3 nucleotides are TGCGCCAGCAGAGCCGGACAGGGGAGTTATAACTATGGCTACACCTTC.

The chain uses TRBV29-1 and TRBJ2-2; D unresolved. V was clipped by 4 bases and J by 7 bases, with 7 bases between them. The germline gives CDR1 SQVTM, CDR2 ANQGSEA. This CDR3 is built from 11 residues. Here the CDR3 DNA reads TGCAGCGTTGCCAGTATCGGGGAGCTGTTTTTT. Translating it yields CSVASIGELFF.

The CDR3 here is CASSLQGTRTEAFF. CDR3 nucleotides: TGTGCCAGCAGCCTACAGGGGACGCGAACTGAAGCTTTCTTT. V usage is TRBV3-1 (or the pseudogene TRBV3-2) and J usage is TRBJ1-1, with 7 bases that match TRBD1. This CDR3 is built from 14 residues. Unmatched junction bases numbered 7, after V lost 4 bases and J lost 5 bases. Germline CDR1 LGHDT, CDR2 YNNKEL (reference sequence).

V usage is TRBV5-4 and J usage is TRBJ2-3; the D gene is possibly TRBD1 (5 bases). Germline CDR1 and CDR2: SGHNT and YYREEE (reference sequence). The V end lost 5 bases, the J end lost 6 bases, and 16 bases lay between the germline ends. This CDR3 region has 14 residues. The CDR3 protein is CASRQAPSSDTQYF. The CDR3 DNA is TGTGCCAGCAGACAGGCCCCCTCCTCGGATACGCAGTATTTT.

J is TRBJ2-6 and V is TRBV7-8; the match to TRBD1 covers 12 bases. Germline CDR1 SGHVS, CDR2 FQNEAQ. J lost 4 bases, V lost 2 bases, and 12 bases had no gene match. The CDR3 has 20 amino acids. The CDR3 loop is CASSLIKPGQGAPGANVLTF. The CDR3 DNA is TGTGCCAGCAGCTTAATCAAACCGGGACAGGGGGCGCCGGGGGCCAACGTCCTGACTTTC.

The chain carries TRBV7-9 and TRBJ1-2; maybe TRBD1 (5 bases). The CDR3 totals 13 residues. The V end lost 3 bases, the J end lost 2 bases, and 7 bases lay between the germline ends. The germline gives CDR1 SEHNR, CDR2 FQNEAQ (reference sequence). The CDR3 sequence is CASSLTANYGYTF. The CDR3 DNA is TGTGCCAGCAGCTTGACAGCGAACTATGGCTACACCTTC.

The V gene is TRBV7-9, the J gene TRBJ1-2; D gene unclear. The CDR3 length is 12 residues. The germline V gene encodes CDR1 SEHNR and CDR2 FQNEAQ (reference sequence). V shed 9 bases and J shed 0 bases, with 8 bases lying between them. The CDR3 DNA reads as TGTGCCAGTACAGCTTCTAACTATGGCTACACCTTC. This translates into CASTASNYGYTF.